This T cell receptor beta chain was sequenced for a study of beta chain features in type 1 diabetes. The study, taken as a whole, reports: In all four CD4+ subsets, TCRB CDR3 length was significantly, moderately reduced in type 1 diabetes.

This clone was counted between two and nine times. Its antigen is unidentified. Since all of the isolated RNA was reverse transcribed, expressed TCRB transcripts were what got sequenced. Repertoires were generated with immunoSEQ multiplex PCR, while TCRdb's copy carries only in-frame clones and drops some. The sample shows hundreds of thousands of clones, 10% to 15% of them seen only once. The CDR3 is 15 amino acids. The V end lost 0 bases, the J end lost 0 bases, and 6 bases lay between the germline ends. CDR1 and CDR2 from the germline V gene are ENHRY and SYGVKD. J is TRBJ1-3 and V is TRBV10-3; D remains ambiguous. The specimen sequenced was naive CD4+ T cells from blood. This TCR derives from a man younger than 35 with type 1 diabetes. CDR3 amino acids: CAISESQDSGNTIYF. In DNA form, the CDR3 reads TGTGCCATCAGTGAGTCGCAGGACTCTGGAAACACCATATATTTT.